This T cell receptor beta chain was recovered during a study of spatial heterogeneity in lung cancer. Study results and limitations: Mutation tallies in tumors tracked expanded intratumoral alpha and beta TCR counts.

Every TCR cDNA molecule bore its own unique molecular identifier. TCRdb recomputed calls from the 5' RACE reads with MiXCR, one row per CDR3 protein. The table records thousands of distinct CDR3 sequences, about 5.3% of them present only once. Sample share makes this clonotype medium-sized (0.01 to 0.1%). Its antigen is unknown. Indicated time point: sample taken at primary tumor resection. In each case, whole RNA from tumor, nontumor lung or frozen PBMC was sequenced unsorted. The sample consisted of lung tumor tissue, taken at surgery. This receptor was identified in a male donor with early-stage non-small cell lung cancer.

The CDR3: CASSLDLVTDTQYF. CDR3 in DNA: TGTGCCAGCAGCTTGGATCTAGTTACAGATACGCAGTATTTT. The chain is built from TRBV5-5 and TRBJ2-3; no clear D. Germline values: CDR1 SGHKS, CDR2 YYEKEE (reference sequence). CDR3 length equals 14 residues. V lost 0 bases to trimming and J lost 3 bases, with 8 bases between them. Full variable domain (outside the CDR3, taken from reference TRBV5-5 and TRBJ2-3): DAGVTQSPTHLIKTRGQQVTLRCSPISGHKSVSWYQQVLGQGPQFIFQYYEKEERGRGNFPDRFSARQFPNYSSELNVNALLLGDSALYLCASSLDLVTDTQYFGPGTRLTVL.